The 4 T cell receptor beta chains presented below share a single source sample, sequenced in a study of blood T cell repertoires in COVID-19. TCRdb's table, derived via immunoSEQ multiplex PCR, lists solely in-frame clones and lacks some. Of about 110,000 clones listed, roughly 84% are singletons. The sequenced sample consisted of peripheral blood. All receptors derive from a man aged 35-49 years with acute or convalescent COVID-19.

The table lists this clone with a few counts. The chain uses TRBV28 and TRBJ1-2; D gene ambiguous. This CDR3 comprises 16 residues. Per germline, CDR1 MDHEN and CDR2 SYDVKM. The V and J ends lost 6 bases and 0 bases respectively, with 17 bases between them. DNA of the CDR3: TGTGCCAGCAGCTGGCCCCTCGGTCGGGCTAACTATGGCTACACCTTC. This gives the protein CASSWPLGRANYGYTF.

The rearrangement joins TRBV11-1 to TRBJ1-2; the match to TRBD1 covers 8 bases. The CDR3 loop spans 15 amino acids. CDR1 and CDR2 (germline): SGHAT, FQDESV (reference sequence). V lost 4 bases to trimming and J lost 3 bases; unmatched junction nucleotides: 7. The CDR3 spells CASSSDREDYYGYTF. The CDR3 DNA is TGTGCCAGCAGCTCGGACAGGGAAGATTACTATGGCTACACCTTC.

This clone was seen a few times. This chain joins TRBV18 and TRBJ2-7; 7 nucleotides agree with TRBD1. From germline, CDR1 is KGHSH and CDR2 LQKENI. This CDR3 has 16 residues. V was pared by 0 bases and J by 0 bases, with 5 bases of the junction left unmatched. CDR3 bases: TGTGCCAGCTCACCACCGAAGGGGGCGAGCTCCTACGAGCAGTACTTC. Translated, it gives CASSPPKGASSYEQYF.

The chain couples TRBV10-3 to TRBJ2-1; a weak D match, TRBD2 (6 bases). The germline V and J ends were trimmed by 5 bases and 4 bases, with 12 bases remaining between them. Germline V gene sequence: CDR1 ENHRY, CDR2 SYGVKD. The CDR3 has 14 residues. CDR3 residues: CAISYSGIYNEQFF. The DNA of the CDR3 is TGTGCCATCAGTTATAGCGGAATTTACAATGAGCAGTTCTTC.